This TCR beta chain was retrieved from a study of blood T cell repertoires in COVID-19. TCRdb's copy holds only in-frame clones and misses some; the assay was immunoSEQ multiplex PCR. The sample consists of some 60,000 clones, 80% of them appearing once. The CDR3 is 17 amino acids. Sequenced sample: peripheral blood. This clonotype originated in a man aged 55-75 years with acute or convalescent COVID-19. The chain is built from TRBV21-1 and TRBJ1-6; TRBD1, the D gene given by the table, was not confirmed from the DNA. TRBV21-1 is a recognized pseudogene. This chain's CDR3 is CASSKCGVGDRDSPLHF. Written as DNA, the CDR3 is TGTGCCAGCAGCAAATGTGGGGTCGGGGACAGGGACTCACCCCTCCACTTT.